Listed below are T cell receptor beta chains from one sample, sequenced in a study of response to subunit inactivated influenza vaccine. TCRdb independently ran MiXCR on the RT-PCR reads; one entry per CDR3 protein. This table has about 500,000 distinct CDR3 sequences, 13% appearing once. The material sequenced was PBMCs from blood, taken around seven weeks after vaccination. These receptors were taken from a man in his fifties who received an inactivated influenza vaccine. Both conserved end residues are part of each CDR3. D genes are given only for firm matches. Clone size is not always given. Where it is, it says once, few, many or a class for expanded clones.

clone_size,j_call,v_call,d_call,cdr3_nt,cdr3_aa
NA,TRBJ2-5,TRBV6-1,NA,TGTGCCAGCAGAACCCCGGGACAACAAGAGACCCAGTACTTC,CASRTPGQQETQYF
few,TRBJ2-2,TRBV12-3/TRBV12-4,TRBD1,TGTGCCAGCACCATAGGACAGGGAAGTGCCGGGGAGCTGTTTTTT,CASTIGQGSAGELFF
many,TRBJ1-2,TRBV28,NA,TGTGCCAGCAGTGGAGGGGGCTACACCTTC,CASSGGGYTF
many,TRBJ1-5,TRBV7-9,NA,TGTGCCAGCAGCTTAGAGGCACAGCCCCAGCATTTT,CASSLEAQPQHF
NA,TRBJ2-5,TRBV28,TRBD2,TGTGCCAGCACTAGCGGGATAAGAGAGACCCAGTACTTC,CASTSGIRETQYF
many,TRBJ2-3,TRBV10-3,NA,TGTGCCATCAGTGGACTGCCTCCCTCTAGCACAGATACGCAGTATTTT,CAISGLPPSSTDTQYF
many,TRBJ2-3,TRBV5-1,NA,TGCGCCAGCAGACATCTGGGAGATACGCAGTATTTT,CASRHLGDTQYF
NA,TRBJ1-5,TRBV4-1,NA,TGCGCCAGCAGGCATGGACTTTTTAGCAATCAGCCCCAGCATTTT,CASRHGLFSNQPQHF
NA,TRBJ2-4,TRBV5-1,NA,TGCGCCAGCAGCTTGGCGGCCGGGGGTCAAGGCAAAAACATTCAGTACTTC,CASSLAAGGQGKNIQYF
NA,TRBJ1-1,TRBV7-9,NA,TGTGCCAGCAGCTTTCAGGGCGCCCCGAGAACTGAAGCTTTCTTT,CASSFQGAPRTEAFF
NA,TRBJ2-5,TRBV5-6,TRBD1,TGTGCCAGCAGCAGAGGCAGGGGGCTACAAGAGACCCAGTACTTC,CASSRGRGLQETQYF
NA,TRBJ2-5,TRBV7-2,NA,TGTGCCAGCAGCTTAGGAGCTAAACGGGGGACCCAGTACTTC,CASSLGAKRGTQYF
few,TRBJ1-6,TRBV19,NA,TGTGCCAGTAGTAAGGTCAGAAGACCCCTCCACTTT,CASSKVRRPLHF
few,TRBJ1-3,TRBV7-9,NA,TGTGCCAGCAGCTTATCGATCCGGAGAAACACCATATATTTT,CASSLSIRRNTIYF
few,TRBJ2-1,TRBV4-1,TRBD2,TGCGCCAGCAGCCAAGATTTAGCGGGTACAGTCTATGAGCAGTTCTTC,CASSQDLAGTVYEQFF
NA,TRBJ2-3,TRBV29-1,TRBD2,TGCAGCGTCGCCGGACTAGCGGGGGCCACAGATACGCAGTATTTT,CSVAGLAGATDTQYF
NA,TRBJ2-7,TRBV2,TRBD1,TGTGCCAGCAGTCGGGACAGGTCCCCGATGCAGTACTTC,CASSRDRSPMQYF
NA,TRBJ2-3,TRBV6-2/TRBV6-3,NA,TGTGCCAGCAGTTACCGGTGGTTGAGCACAGATACGCAGTATTTT,CASSYRWLSTDTQYF
NA,TRBJ2-7,TRBV7-2,NA,TGTGCCAGCAGCTTAGTTTCCAGCAGAGCCTACGAGCAGTACTTC,CASSLVSSRAYEQYF
few,TRBJ1-1,TRBV6-1,TRBD1,TGTGCCAGCAGTGTCGGGGGACAGGGGAACACTGAAGCTTTCTTT,CASSVGGQGNTEAFF
NA,TRBJ1-5,TRBV6-1,NA,TGTGCCAGCAGTGAAGAAAGGAATCAGCCCCAGCATTTT,CASSEERNQPQHF
NA,TRBJ2-7,TRBV3-1,NA,TGTGCCAGCAGCAGACAGGACCAAACCTACGAGCAGTACTTC,CASSRQDQTYEQYF
few,TRBJ2-7,TRBV20-1,TRBD2,TGCAGTGCAGAGCTAGCGGGCGAATACGAGCAGTACTTC,CSAELAGEYEQYF
NA,TRBJ2-1,TRBV4-3,NA,TGCGCCAGCAGCCAAGATCTGGACGCCTACAATGAGCAGTTCTTC,CASSQDLDAYNEQFF